A single sample is the source of the 8 T cell receptor beta chains below, sequenced in a study of technical replicates of blood from a few donors. Profiled with immunoSEQ multiplex PCR; TCRdb holds only in-frame clones, not every one. The sample shows 60,000 to 85,000 clones, roughly 94% of them seen only once. The sequencing sample was made of T cells isolated from PBMCs. These receptors were obtained from a human donor in good health.

The V and J genes are TRBV6-5 and TRBJ1-5, with D perhaps TRBD1 (6 bases). V gave up 5 bases and J gave up 4 bases, with 9 bases separating them. Germline V gene data show CDR1 as MNHEY and CDR2 as SVGAGI. This CDR3 is 13 amino acids long. The DNA for the CDR3 is TGTGCCAGCAGTCAGGGGTGGAATCAGCCCCAGCATTTT. Its protein is CASSQGWNQPQHF.

J is TRBJ2-1 and V is TRBV4-3; 12 positions match TRBD2. Germline V lookup: CDR1 LGHNA, CDR2 YSLEER. J gave up 7 bases and V 0 bases, and 7 bases lay outside the gene matches. This CDR3 is built from 17 residues. The CDR3 DNA follows: TGCGCCAGCAGCCAAGATCCCACTAGCGGGGGGAGGAATGAGCAGTTCTTC. Protein sequence: CASSQDPTSGGRNEQFF.

V is TRBV7-9 and J is TRBJ2-3; D remains unclear. Trimming took off 1 base at V and 3 bases at J, with 5 bases between the two ends. CDR1 and CDR2 from the germline V gene are SEHNR and FQNEAQ (reference sequence). The CDR3 spans 13 residues. The CDR3 reads CASSLDGTDTQYF. CDR3 nucleotide sequence: TGTGCCAGCAGCTTAGACGGTACAGATACGCAGTATTTT.

The chain carries TRBV7-3 and TRBJ2-2, with TRBD2 as a possible D gene (7 bases). V lost 5 bases and J 7 bases, leaving 17 bases between the germline ends. Looked up from germline, CDR1 is SGHTA and CDR2 is FQGTGA. CDR3 length equals 15 residues. The CDR3 DNA sequence: TGTGCCAGCAGCGGGGGCGGGAGATTAGGCGGGGAGCTGTTTTTT. It codes for CASSGGGRLGGELFF. Filled out from reference TRBV7-3 and TRBJ2-2, the complete variable domain reads GAGVSQTPSNKVTEKGKYVELRCDPISGHTALYWYRQSLGQGPEFLIYFQGTGAADDSGLPNDRFFAVRPEGSVSTLKIQRTERGDSAVYLCASSGGGRLGGELFFGEGSRLTVL.

V and J are TRBV6-6 and TRBJ1-2; D might be TRBD1 (6 bases). CDR3 size: 12 residues. Germline loops: CDR1 MNHNY, CDR2 SVGAGI (reference sequence). Trimming removed 6 bases at V and 6 bases at J, with 11 bases between. CDR3 protein: CASRLQGDGYTF. The CDR3 nucleotides read TGTGCCAGCAGATTACAGGGAGATGGCTACACCTTC.

The CDR3 DNA sequence: TGTGCCAGCAGTACAACCGGGTTCCTCTACGAGCAGTACTTC. Amino acids: CASSTTGFLYEQYF. The chain joins TRBV27 to TRBJ2-7; D ambiguous. The CDR3 sequence is 14 residues long. Germline lookup yields CDR1 MNHEY and CDR2 SMNVEV (reference sequence). The V end was cut by 5 bases, the J end by 3 bases, with 14 bases between.

The chain couples TRBV6-6 to TRBJ2-7; D gene unclear. The CDR3 covers 12 residues. Trimming removed 7 bases from V and 3 bases from J, with 10 bases in between. The germline V gene encodes CDR1 MNHNY and CDR2 SVGAGI (reference sequence). The CDR3 region has the DNA TGTGCCAGCATGGGTGGAGACTACGAGCAGTACTTC. Its protein is CASMGGDYEQYF.

This chain connects TRBV4-3 to TRBJ2-5; a possible D gene is TRBD2 (6 bases). CDR3 size: 16 residues. Germline CDR1 is LGHNA and CDR2 is YSLEER. V dropped 1 base and J dropped 5 bases, with 17 bases sitting between them. The CDR3 region is CASSQGWEDHGETQYF. CDR3 sequence (DNA): TGCGCCAGCAGCCAAGGGTGGGAGGATCATGGGGAGACCCAGTACTTC.